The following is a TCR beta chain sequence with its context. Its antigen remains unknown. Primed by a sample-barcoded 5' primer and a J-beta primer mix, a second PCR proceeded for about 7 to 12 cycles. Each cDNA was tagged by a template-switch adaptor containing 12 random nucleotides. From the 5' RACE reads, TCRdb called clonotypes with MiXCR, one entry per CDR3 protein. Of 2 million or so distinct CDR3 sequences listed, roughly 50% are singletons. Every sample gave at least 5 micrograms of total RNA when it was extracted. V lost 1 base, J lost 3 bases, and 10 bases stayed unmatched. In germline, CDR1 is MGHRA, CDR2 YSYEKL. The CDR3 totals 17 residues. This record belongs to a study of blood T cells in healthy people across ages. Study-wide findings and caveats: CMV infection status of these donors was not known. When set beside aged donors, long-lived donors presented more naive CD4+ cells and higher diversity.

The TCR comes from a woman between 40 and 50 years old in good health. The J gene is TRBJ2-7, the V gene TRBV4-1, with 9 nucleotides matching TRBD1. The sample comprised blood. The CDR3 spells CASSQGAFGQGSYEQYF. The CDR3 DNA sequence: TGCGCCAGCAGCCAAGGAGCTTTCGGACAGGGGAGCTACGAGCAGTACTTC.